The subject of this entry is one T cell receptor beta chain. At one of its ends the junction is not consistent with the germline gene, which may arise from a read error. Noted time point: newly diagnosed GD, antithyroid drugs for less than 3 months. From RNA extracted from PBMCs, the TCR library was made. The entry originates in a study of regulatory T cells in long-lasting Graves disease. Building the TCR beta libraries relied on iRepertoire HTBI primers, and CDR3 regions underwent Arm-PCR. One entry per CDR3 protein results from TCRdb running MiXCR on the multiplex PCR reads. The sample records about 470,000 distinct CDR3 sequences, about 15% being singletons. The CDR3 contains 13 residues. This same sample was also part of a study on T cells in Graves' hyperthyroidism and ophthalmopathy.

The input for sequencing was peripheral blood mononuclear cells (PBMCs), taken at new diagnosis, from a patient treated with antithyroid drugs. This TCR was sampled from a woman aged 25 to 39 with Graves disease. The chain carries TRBV12-3 or TRBV12-4 and TRBJ2-3, with D uncertain. The CDR3: CASSLRQGDTQYF. Written as DNA, the CDR3 is TGTGCCAGTAGTTTGCGCCAAGGGGATACGCAGTATTTT.